The T cell receptor beta chain described here comes from a study of T cell responses to AZD1222 COVID-19 vaccine. Sequenced by immunoSEQ multiplex PCR; TCRdb stores in-frame clones only, minus some. Found here are approximately 92,000 clones, about 90% of them singletons; the top ten hold around 8%. From germline, CDR1 is MRHNA and CDR2 SNTAGT. The V end lost 2 bases, the J end lost 0 bases, and 4 bases lay between the germline ends. The CDR3 is 14 residues long. Sample: peripheral blood, taken on day 0 of AZD1222 vaccination. This sequence joins TRBV6-4 and TRBJ2-2; D unresolved. The TCR was taken from an adult in good health. Here the CDR3 reads CASSDETNTGELFF. The DNA of the CDR3 is TGTGCCAGCAGTGACGAGACGAACACCGGGGAGCTGTTTTTT.